A single sample is the source of the 28 T cell receptor beta chains below, sequenced in a study of blood T cell repertoires in COVID-19. Method: immunoSEQ multiplex PCR; TCRdb's copy keeps in-frame clones and lacks some. The table has tens of thousands of clones, 86% seen once; the top ten hold roughly 2%. The source material was peripheral blood. The origin of the receptors is a man between 25 and 39 years old with acute or convalescent COVID-19.

The chain joins TRBV5-4 to TRBJ2-7, with TRBD2 matching over 9 bases. The germline gives CDR1 SGHNT, CDR2 YYREEE (reference sequence). V lost 4 bases to trimming and J lost 0 bases; unmatched junction nucleotides: 2. The length of the CDR3 is 14 residues. The CDR3 sequence: CASSRGGGSYEQYF. In DNA form, the CDR3 reads TGTGCCAGCAGCCGCGGGGGGGGCTCCTACGAGCAGTACTTC.

The chain employs TRBV18 and TRBJ2-5, with TRBD1 matching 7 bases. The CDR3 totals 13 residues. V lost 4 bases, J lost 2 bases, and 1 base stayed unmatched. Germline V lookup: CDR1 KGHSH, CDR2 LQKENI. This CDR3 reads CASSRDRQETQYF. As DNA, the CDR3 is TGTGCCAGCTCACGGGACAGACAAGAGACCCAGTACTTC. The complete variable domain, with remaining parts taken from reference TRBV18 and TRBJ2-5, reads NAGVMQNPRHLVRRRGQEARLRCSPMKGHSHVYWYRQLPEEGLKFMVYLQKENIIDESGMPKERFSAEFPKEGPSILRIQQVVRGDSAAYFCASSRDRQETQYFGPGTRLLVL.

The genes are TRBV5-1 and TRBJ1-4; TRBD1 might be the D (6 bases). Germline V lookup: CDR1 SGHRS, CDR2 YFSETQ. There are 14 residues in the CDR3. Trimming removed 0 bases at V and 6 bases at J, with 9 bases between. The CDR3 DNA sequence: TGCGCCAGCAGCTTGGTGGCAGGGGATGAAAAACTGTTTTTT. It translates to CASSLVAGDEKLFF.

The V and J genes are TRBV6-5 and TRBJ1-5; D is perhaps TRBD1 (5 bases). Germline lookup yields CDR1 MNHEY and CDR2 SVGAGI. The CDR3 sequence is 14 residues long. The V end was cut by 7 bases, the J end by 4 bases, with 14 bases between. CDR3 bases: TGTGCCAGCAACCCGGGACTCTCAAATCAGCCCCAGCATTTT. This encodes CASNPGLSNQPQHF.

This chain links TRBV7-9 with TRBJ2-5, with 7 bases aligning to TRBD1. CDR3 size: 14 residues. Trimming removed 4 bases from V and 6 bases from J; junction bases left unmatched: 8. The germline CDR1 and CDR2 sequences are SEHNR and FQNEAQ (reference sequence). CDR3 region: CASSSTTGVKTQYF. CDR3 nucleotide sequence: TGTGCCAGCAGCTCAACTACAGGGGTAAAGACCCAGTACTTC.

This chain links TRBV7-2 with TRBJ2-6; D is undetermined. Germline assignment: CDR1 SGHTA and CDR2 FQGNSA. The V gene lost 2 bases and the J gene lost 0 bases, with 8 bases spanning the gap. The CDR3 sequence is 16 residues long. CDR3 loop: CASSLRVPSGANVLTF. The CDR3, as DNA: TGTGCCAGCAGCTTAAGAGTTCCCTCTGGGGCCAACGTCCTGACTTTC.

This clone was detected once. The chain uses TRBV5-1 and TRBJ1-4; 8 bases match TRBD1. J lost 7 bases, V lost 4 bases, and 6 bases had no gene match. From germline, CDR1 is SGHRS and CDR2 YFSETQ. This CDR3 is 14 amino acids long. The CDR3 DNA is TGCGCCAGCAGCCCCGGACAGGGCGGTGAAAAACTGTTTTTT. This gives the protein CASSPGQGGEKLFF.

The chain employs TRBV3-1 (or the pseudogene TRBV3-2) and TRBJ2-2, with D possibly matching TRBD2 (5 bases). Trimming took off 1 base at V and 4 bases at J, with 13 bases between the two ends. The CDR3 contains 16 residues. Germline values: CDR1 LGHDT, CDR2 YNNKEL (reference sequence). The CDR3, as DNA: TGTGCCAGCAGCCAAGGTGACACTGGAGGCACCGGGGAGCTGTTTTTT. Protein product: CASSQGDTGGTGELFF.

The chain couples TRBV7-3 to TRBJ2-2, with TRBD1 matching over 8 bases. The germline CDR1 and CDR2 sequences are SGHTA and FQGTGA. Trimming removed 6 bases from V and 1 base from J; junction bases left unmatched: 4. This CDR3 contains 15 residues. This CDR3 reads CASSTGTGNTGELFF. The CDR3 nucleotides are TGTGCCAGCAGTACTGGGACAGGGAACACCGGGGAGCTGTTTTTT.

V gene TRBV3-1 (or the pseudogene TRBV3-2) combines with J gene TRBJ1-2; D gene unclear. The V gene's germline CDR1 is LGHDT and CDR2 YNNKEL (reference sequence). This CDR3 comprises 15 residues. With 1 base removed from V and 4 bases from J, the gap between germline ends came to 13 bases. CDR3 sequence: CASSQGGAGLYGYTF. The DNA for the CDR3 is TGTGCCAGCAGCCAAGGAGGTGCGGGTCTCTATGGCTACACCTTC.

This chain uses TRBV7-6 with TRBJ1-5; D gene ambiguous. The CDR3 loop spans 13 amino acids. The V gene's germline CDR1 is SGHVS and CDR2 FNYEAQ. V lost 2 bases and J lost 4, with 6 bases in between. This CDR3 reads CASSLSRNQPQHF. For the CDR3, the DNA is TGTGCCAGCAGCTTAAGTAGAAATCAGCCCCAGCATTTT.

This rearrangement joins TRBV4-1 to TRBJ2-3; 7 positions agree with TRBD2. V was pared by 0 bases and J by 4 bases, with 10 bases of the junction left unmatched. This CDR3 spans 17 amino acids. The germline V gene has CDR1 MGHRA and CDR2 YSYEKL. CDR3 sequence (DNA): TGCGCCAGCAGCCAAGATGGGCGTCGGGGGGTTTCAGATACGCAGTATTTT. This sequence encodes CASSQDGRRGVSDTQYF.

V and J are TRBV10-3 and TRBJ2-1; weak D call: TRBD1 (5 bases). Trimming cost V 6 bases and J 12 bases, with 15 bases left between them. CDR1 ENHRY and CDR2 SYGVKD come from the germline V gene. The CDR3 runs to 12 residues. CDR3 sequence reads: CAISAQGDGQFF. The CDR3, as DNA: TGTGCCATCAGCGCGCAGGGTGACGGGCAGTTCTTC.

The chain recombines TRBV7-9 with TRBJ1-4; no reliable D call. There are 14 residues in the CDR3. The germline V and J ends were trimmed by 7 bases and 1 base, with 10 bases remaining between them. Per germline, CDR1 SEHNR and CDR2 FQNEAQ (reference sequence). This CDR3 is CASIGEVTNEKLFF. In DNA, the CDR3 is TGTGCCAGCATCGGGGAGGTAACTAATGAAAAACTGTTTTTT.

The genes are TRBV6-2 or TRBV6-3 and TRBJ2-3, with 8 bases matching TRBD2. Losses at the gene ends were 2 bases for V and 2 bases for J; bases not matched to a gene: 3. The CDR3 loop spans 15 amino acids. Germline lookup yields CDR1 MNHEY and CDR2 SVGEGT. The CDR3 reads CASSYPAGATDTQYF. DNA for the CDR3: TGTGCCAGCAGTTACCCAGCGGGGGCCACAGATACGCAGTATTTT.

The CDR3 DNA is TGTGCCAGCAGTTACTACATGTCTAGCTCTGGAAACACCATATATTTT. Amino acid sequence: CASSYYMSSSGNTIYF. V gene TRBV6-6 combines with J gene TRBJ1-3; no reliable D call. The V and J ends lost 1 base and 0 bases respectively, with 10 bases between them. The CDR3 has 16 residues. Per germline, CDR1 MNHNY and CDR2 SVGAGI (reference sequence).

V and J are TRBV28 and TRBJ2-2, with 8 bases that match TRBD1. The trim removed 7 bases at V and 3 bases at J, leaving 7 bases unmatched. The CDR3 loop spans 15 amino acids. From germline, CDR1 is MDHEN and CDR2 SYDVKM. The DNA for the CDR3 is TGTGCCAGCAAAGGACAGGGACATTACACCGGGGAGCTGTTTTTT. This translates into CASKGQGHYTGELFF.

This clone has only a few counts. V and J are TRBV4-2 and TRBJ1-4; D is uncertain. Deletions cut 3 bases from V and 0 bases from J, with 11 bases between. The CDR3 consists of 16 residues. Germline-derived CDR1 and CDR2 are LGHNA and YNFKEQ. The CDR3 region is CASSQGREATNEKLFF. The DNA of the CDR3 is TGTGCCAGCAGCCAGGGCCGGGAGGCAACTAATGAAAAACTGTTTTTT.

The genes are TRBV5-5 and TRBJ1-2; 9 nucleotides align to TRBD1. With 4 bases clipped from V and 3 bases from J, the junction kept 7 bases outside the gene matches. Germline-derived CDR1 and CDR2 are SGHKS and YYEKEE (reference sequence). This CDR3 comprises 15 residues. CDR3 coding DNA: TGTGCCAGCAGCCCAGGGACAGGGAAGGACTATGGCTACACCTTC. It encodes CASSPGTGKDYGYTF. Full variable domain (rest looked up from reference TRBV5-5 and TRBJ1-2): DAGVTQSPTHLIKTRGQQVTLRCSPISGHKSVSWYQQVLGQGPQFIFQYYEKEERGRGNFPDRFSARQFPNYSSELNVNALLLGDSALYLCASSPGTGKDYGYTFGSGTRLTVV.

The chain couples TRBV5-4 to TRBJ2-5, with TRBD1 matching 10 bases. Losses at the gene ends were 4 bases for V and 10 bases for J; bases not matched to a gene: 13. Germline CDR1 and CDR2: SGHNT and YYREEE (reference sequence). This CDR3 has 15 amino acids. CDR3 in DNA: TGTGCCAGCAGCCAGTTAGGACAGGGGGTTGGGGTCCAGTACTTC. Its translation is CASSQLGQGVGVQYF.

Comments on this clone: The junction departs from germline at one end; a sequencing error may be responsible. J is TRBJ2-5 and V is TRBV24-1, with D possibly TRBD2 on 5 matching bases. Germline CDR1 and CDR2: KGHDR and SFDVKD. CDR3 length equals 14 residues. The CDR3 spells CATSDDYLREPQYF. The CDR3 DNA reads as TGTGCCACCAGTGATGACTACCTAAGAGAGCCCCAGTACTTC.

The chain couples TRBV30 to TRBJ1-5; D is uncertain. From germline, CDR1 is GTSNPN and CDR2 SVGIG (reference sequence). V was cut by 2 bases and J by 2 bases, with 10 bases left in between. The CDR3 sequence is 14 residues long. The CDR3 sequence is CAWSTWEGNQPQHF. Here the CDR3 DNA reads TGTGCCTGGAGTACGTGGGAGGGCAATCAGCCCCAGCATTTT.

The gene calls are TRBV27 and TRBJ2-1; D possibly corresponds to TRBD1 (6 bases). Germline-derived CDR1 and CDR2 are MNHEY and SMNVEV (reference sequence). Trimming removed 7 bases at V and 6 bases at J, with 16 bases between. The CDR3 extends over 14 amino acids. The CDR3 sequence is CASIGGTRGNEQFF. In nucleotides, the CDR3 is TGTGCCAGCATAGGGGGTACTCGGGGCAATGAGCAGTTCTTC.

CDR3 nucleotide sequence: TGTGCCTGGAGTGTTGGTGAAGGGGGCGGTGAAAAACTGTTTTTT. Translating it yields CAWSVGEGGGEKLFF. V and J are TRBV30 and TRBJ1-4; 7 bases are a match to TRBD1. From germline, CDR1 is GTSNPN and CDR2 SVGIG (reference sequence). This CDR3 is 15 amino acids long. Trimming took 0 bases from V and 7 from J; bases not matched to a gene: 8.

The rearrangement uses TRBV7-2 and TRBJ1-4, with D perhaps TRBD1 (6 bases). Trimming took off 4 bases at V and 7 bases at J, with 13 bases between the two ends. Looked up from germline, CDR1 is SGHTA and CDR2 is FQGNSA. The CDR3 sequence is 14 residues long. CDR3 bases: TGTGCCAGCAGCTCAGACAGGTGGGGTGAAAAACTGTTTTTT. It codes for CASSSDRWGEKLFF.

This chain uses TRBV7-8 with TRBJ1-6; D not resolved. Trimming shortened V by 9 bases and J by 0 bases, and 9 bases separated the two germline ends. The CDR3 totals 14 residues. In germline, CDR1 is SGHVS, CDR2 FQNEAQ. The CDR3 bases are TGTGCCAGTGGCCGGAGCTCCTATAATTCACCCCTCCACTTT. It translates to CASGRSSYNSPLHF.

The genes are TRBV6-5 and TRBJ1-2; D might be TRBD1 (5 bases). CDR1 and CDR2 (germline): MNHEY, SVGAGI. Deletions cut 2 bases from V and 8 bases from J, with 12 bases between. The CDR3 covers 13 residues. The CDR3 reads CASSYNEGVGYTF. The CDR3 DNA reads TGTGCCAGCAGTTACAACGAAGGGGTGGGCTACACCTTC.

V usage is TRBV28 and J usage is TRBJ1-5; 10 nucleotides agree with TRBD1. Looked up from germline, CDR1 is MDHEN and CDR2 is SYDVKM. V shed 6 bases and J 7 bases; nucleotides not matched to a gene: 9. This CDR3 comprises 15 residues. CDR3 residues: CASSPGTGVPQPQHF. The CDR3 nucleotides are TGTGCCAGCAGCCCCGGGACAGGGGTCCCCCAGCCCCAGCATTTT. Variable domain in full (rest from reference TRBV28 and TRBJ1-5): DVKVTQSSRYLVKRTGEKVFLECVQDMDHENMFWYRQDPGLGLRLIYFSYDVKMKEKGDIPEGYSVSREKKERFSLILESASTNQTSMYLCASSPGTGVPQPQHFGDGTRLSIL.